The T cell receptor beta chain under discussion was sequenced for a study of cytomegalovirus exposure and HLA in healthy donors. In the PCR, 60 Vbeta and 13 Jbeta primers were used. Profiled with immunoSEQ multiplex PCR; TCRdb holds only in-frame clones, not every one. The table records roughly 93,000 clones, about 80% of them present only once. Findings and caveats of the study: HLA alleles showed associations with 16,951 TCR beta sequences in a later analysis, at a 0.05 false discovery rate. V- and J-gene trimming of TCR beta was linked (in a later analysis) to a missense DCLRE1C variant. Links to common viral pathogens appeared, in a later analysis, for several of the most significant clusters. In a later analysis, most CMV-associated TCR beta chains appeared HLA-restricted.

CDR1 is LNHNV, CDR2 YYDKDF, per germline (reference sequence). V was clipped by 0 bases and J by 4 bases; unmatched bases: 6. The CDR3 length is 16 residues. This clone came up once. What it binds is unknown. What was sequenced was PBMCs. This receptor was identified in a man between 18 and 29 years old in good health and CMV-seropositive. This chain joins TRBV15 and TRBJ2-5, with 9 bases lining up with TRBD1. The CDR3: CATSRDVTGGPETQYF. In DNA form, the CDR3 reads TGTGCCACCAGCAGAGATGTAACAGGGGGCCCAGAGACCCAGTACTTC.